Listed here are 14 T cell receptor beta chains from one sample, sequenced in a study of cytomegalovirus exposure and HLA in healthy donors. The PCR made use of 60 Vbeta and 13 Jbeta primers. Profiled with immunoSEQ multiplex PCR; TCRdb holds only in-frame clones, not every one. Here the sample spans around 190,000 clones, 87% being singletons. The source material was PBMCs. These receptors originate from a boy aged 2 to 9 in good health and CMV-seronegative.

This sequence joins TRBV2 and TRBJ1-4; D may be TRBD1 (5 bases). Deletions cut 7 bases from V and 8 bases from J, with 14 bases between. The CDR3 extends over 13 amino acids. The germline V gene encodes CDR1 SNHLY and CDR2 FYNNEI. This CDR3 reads CASNPDGGEKLFF. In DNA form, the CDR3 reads TGTGCCAGCAACCCCGACGGGGGGGAAAAACTGTTTTTT.

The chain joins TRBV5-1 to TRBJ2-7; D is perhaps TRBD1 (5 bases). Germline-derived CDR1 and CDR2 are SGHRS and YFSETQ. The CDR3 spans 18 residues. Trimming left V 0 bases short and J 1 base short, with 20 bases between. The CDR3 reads CASSLGSMRQFMSYEQYF. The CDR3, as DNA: TGCGCCAGCAGCTTGGGAAGTATGAGACAGTTTATGTCCTACGAGCAGTACTTC.

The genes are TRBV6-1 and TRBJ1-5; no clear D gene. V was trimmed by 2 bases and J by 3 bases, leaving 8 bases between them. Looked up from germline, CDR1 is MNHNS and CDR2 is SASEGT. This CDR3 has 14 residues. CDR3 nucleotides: TGTGCCAGCAGTGAAATGAGGGACAATCAGCCCCAGCATTTT. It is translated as CASSEMRDNQPQHF.

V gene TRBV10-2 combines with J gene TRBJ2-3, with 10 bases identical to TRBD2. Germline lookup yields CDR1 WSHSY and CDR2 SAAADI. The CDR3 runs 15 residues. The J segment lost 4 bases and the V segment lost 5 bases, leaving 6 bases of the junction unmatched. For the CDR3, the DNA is TGCGCCAGCAGTCTATCTAGCGGGGGTTCAGATACGCAGTATTTT. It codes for CASSLSSGGSDTQYF.

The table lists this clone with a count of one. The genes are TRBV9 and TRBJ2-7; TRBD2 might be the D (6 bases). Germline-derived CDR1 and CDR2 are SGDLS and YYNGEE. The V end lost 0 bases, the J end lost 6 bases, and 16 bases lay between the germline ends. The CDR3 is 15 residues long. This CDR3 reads CASSVAGDPFGEQYF. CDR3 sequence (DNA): TGTGCCAGCAGCGTAGCGGGGGACCCTTTTGGCGAGCAGTACTTC.

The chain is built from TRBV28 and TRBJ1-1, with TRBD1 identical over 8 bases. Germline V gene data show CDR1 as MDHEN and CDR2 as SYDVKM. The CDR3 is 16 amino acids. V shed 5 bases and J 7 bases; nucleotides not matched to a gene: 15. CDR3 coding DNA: TGTGCCAGCAGTCCCCTCCCAGGGGGCTTTCATGATGAAGCTTTCTTT. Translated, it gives CASSPLPGGFHDEAFF.

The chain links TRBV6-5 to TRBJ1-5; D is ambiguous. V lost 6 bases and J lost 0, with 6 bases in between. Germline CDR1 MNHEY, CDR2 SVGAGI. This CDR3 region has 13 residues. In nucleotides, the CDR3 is TGTGCCAGCAGCCTTAGTAGCAATCAGCCCCAGCATTTT. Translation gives CASSLSSNQPQHF.

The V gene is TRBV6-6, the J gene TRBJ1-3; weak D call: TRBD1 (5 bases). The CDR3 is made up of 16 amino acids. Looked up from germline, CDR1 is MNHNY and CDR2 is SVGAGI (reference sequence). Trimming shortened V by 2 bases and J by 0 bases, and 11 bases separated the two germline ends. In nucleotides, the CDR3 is TGTGCCAGCAGTTACAACAGGCCCCGCTCTGGAAACACCATATATTTT. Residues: CASSYNRPRSGNTIYF.

CDR3 residues: CASSPSNNEKLFF. The CDR3 coding sequence is TGTGCCAGCTCACCTTCTAATAATGAAAAACTGTTTTTT. The chain links TRBV18 to TRBJ1-4; D remains ambiguous. Per germline, CDR1 KGHSH and CDR2 LQKENI. V lost 3 bases and J 4 bases, leaving 6 bases between the germline ends. This CDR3 comprises 13 residues.

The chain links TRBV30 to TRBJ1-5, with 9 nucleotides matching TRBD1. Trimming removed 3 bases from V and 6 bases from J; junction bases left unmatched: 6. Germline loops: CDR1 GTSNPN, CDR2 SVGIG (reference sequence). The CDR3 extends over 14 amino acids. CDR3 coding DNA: TGTGCCTGGAGCAGGACAGGGGCGAGTCAGCCCCAGCATTTT. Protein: CAWSRTGASQPQHF.

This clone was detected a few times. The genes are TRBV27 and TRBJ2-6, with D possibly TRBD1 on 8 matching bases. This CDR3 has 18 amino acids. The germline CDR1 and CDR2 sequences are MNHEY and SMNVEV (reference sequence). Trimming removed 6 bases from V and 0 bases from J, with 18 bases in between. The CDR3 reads CASRTTGGVFSGANVLTF. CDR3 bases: TGTGCCAGCAGGACCACAGGGGGGGTCTTCTCTGGGGCCAACGTCCTGACTTTC.

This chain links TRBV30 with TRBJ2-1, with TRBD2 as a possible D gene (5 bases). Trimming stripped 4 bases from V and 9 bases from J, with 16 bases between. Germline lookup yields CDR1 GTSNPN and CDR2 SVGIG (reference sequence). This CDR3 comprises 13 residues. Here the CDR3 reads CAWILGVSGEQFF. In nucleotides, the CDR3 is TGTGCCTGGATTTTGGGAGTCTCTGGTGAGCAGTTCTTC.

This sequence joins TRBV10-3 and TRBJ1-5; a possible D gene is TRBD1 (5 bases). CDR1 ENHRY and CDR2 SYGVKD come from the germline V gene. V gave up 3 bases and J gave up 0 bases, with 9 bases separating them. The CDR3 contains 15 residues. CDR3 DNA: TGTGCCATCAGTGAAGGGGAATCTAGCAATCAGCCCCAGCATTTT. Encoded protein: CAISEGESSNQPQHF.

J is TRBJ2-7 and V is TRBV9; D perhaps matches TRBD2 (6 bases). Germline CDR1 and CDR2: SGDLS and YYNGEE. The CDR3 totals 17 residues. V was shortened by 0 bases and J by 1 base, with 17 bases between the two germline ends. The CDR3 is CASSVGEGRSNSYEQYF. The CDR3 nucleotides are TGTGCCAGCAGCGTAGGTGAGGGGAGGTCCAATTCCTACGAGCAGTACTTC.